These 26 T cell receptor beta chains were all obtained from the same sample, sequenced in a study of blood T cell repertoires in COVID-19. Sequenced by immunoSEQ multiplex PCR; TCRdb stores in-frame clones only, minus some. The sample contains 300,000 to 400,000 clones, more than 75% of which appear only once. The sequencing input was peripheral blood. The receptors stem from a woman between 45 and 60 years old with active or convalescent COVID-19.

The rearrangement joins TRBV9 to TRBJ1-3, with unresolved D. Trimming took off 0 bases at V and 0 bases at J, with 10 bases between the two ends. The CDR3 is 16 amino acids. The germline gives CDR1 SGDLS, CDR2 YYNGEE. This CDR3 is CASSVVPGTSGNTIYF. The CDR3 region has the DNA TGTGCCAGCAGCGTAGTACCAGGCACCTCTGGAAACACCATATATTTT.

This rearrangement joins TRBV6-4 to TRBJ2-3; TRBD2 might be the D (6 bases). Per germline, CDR1 MRHNA and CDR2 SNTAGT. The CDR3 covers 12 residues. V was shortened by 3 bases and J by 10 bases, with 11 bases between the two germline ends. The CDR3 loop reads CASSDSGSSQYF. CDR3 sequence (DNA): TGTGCCAGCAGTGATTCCGGGAGTTCGCAGTATTTT.

V gene TRBV30 combines with J gene TRBJ1-1, with TRBD1 as a possible D gene (5 bases). The CDR3 sequence is 13 residues long. The V gene lost 5 bases and the J gene lost 4 bases, with 14 bases spanning the gap. Germline V lookup: CDR1 GTSNPN, CDR2 SVGIG (reference sequence). Here the CDR3 DNA reads TGTGCCTGGTCAAGACAGTGGGCCACTGAAGCTTTCTTT. Protein: CAWSRQWATEAFF.

A single count supports this clone. This sequence joins TRBV7-6 and TRBJ2-5; 9 nucleotides align to TRBD1. The ends lost 2 bases at V and 0 bases at J; junction bases unmatched: 13. The CDR3 totals 19 residues. CDR1 and CDR2 from the germline V gene are SGHVS and FNYEAQ. The CDR3 loop is CASSLSGTGSYRDQETQYF. The CDR3 region has the DNA TGTGCCAGCAGCTTATCCGGGACAGGGTCATATAGGGACCAAGAGACCCAGTACTTC.

This chain joins TRBV11-2 and TRBJ1-4; 7 nucleotides match TRBD1. This CDR3 is 14 amino acids long. The V gene end was trimmed by 0 bases and the J gene end by 10 bases; junction bases not matched to a gene: 5. Germline V gene data show CDR1 as SGHAT and CDR2 as FQNNGV. The DNA for the CDR3 is TGTGCCAGCAGCTTAGACAGGGGGGCGAGAAAACTGTTTTTT. Translating it yields CASSLDRGARKLFF.

This clone was observed a few times. J is TRBJ2-3 and V is TRBV5-5; no definite D call. The CDR3 contains 15 residues. Trimming removed 3 bases from V and 4 bases from J, with 15 bases in between. Germline CDR1 and CDR2: SGHKS and YYEKEE (reference sequence). In DNA, the CDR3 is TGTGCCAGCAGCTGGTACCTCGGAGATCCAGATACGCAGTATTTT. Its protein product is CASSWYLGDPDTQYF.

This clone is a singleton in its sample. The chain recombines TRBV19 with TRBJ2-1; a possible D gene is TRBD2 (6 bases). Trimming cost V 3 bases and J 4 bases, with 10 bases left between them. The CDR3 has 14 amino acids. Germline CDR1 is LNHDA and CDR2 is SQIVND (reference sequence). The CDR3 coding sequence is TGTGCCAGTAGTATTTTGGGACTTTACAATGAGCAGTTCTTC. Translation: CASSILGLYNEQFF.

This chain links TRBV6-4 with TRBJ2-7; 8 positions match TRBD2. Germline assignment: CDR1 MRHNA and CDR2 SNTAGT. V lost 6 bases, J lost 0 bases, and 7 bases stayed unmatched. This CDR3 has 15 residues. CDR3 sequence reads: CASRSTGTSSYEQYF. CDR3 bases: TGTGCCAGCAGATCCACCGGGACTAGCTCCTACGAGCAGTACTTC.

This rearrangement joins TRBV10-3 to TRBJ1-1, with 8 bases that match TRBD1. Trimming at V came to 10 bases and at J to 1 base, leaving 5 bases not matched to a gene. Germline assignment: CDR1 ENHRY and CDR2 SYGVKD. CDR3 length: 13 amino acids. The CDR3 region has the DNA TGTGCCACGACGGGACAGGCGAACACTGAAGCTTTCTTT. Translated: CATTGQANTEAFF.

This clone occurred a few times. The chain's CDR3 is CASSLDIGLTDTQYF. CDR3 DNA: TGCGCCAGCAGCTTGGATATCGGACTCACAGATACGCAGTATTTT. This rearrangement joins TRBV5-1 to TRBJ2-3; perhaps TRBD2 as D (5 bases). The germline V gene has CDR1 SGHRS and CDR2 YFSETQ. V shed 0 bases and J shed 2 bases, with 10 bases lying between them. CDR3 length: 15 amino acids.

V gene TRBV7-9 combines with J gene TRBJ2-7; possible D gene TRBD2, 6 bases. V was clipped by 3 bases and J by 2 bases, with 14 bases between them. Germline V gives CDR1 SEHNR, CDR2 FQNEAQ (reference sequence). The CDR3 loop spans 15 amino acids. CDR3 residues: CASSFSLALTYEQYF. The DNA of the CDR3 is TGTGCCAGCAGCTTTAGTCTAGCGCTCACCTACGAGCAGTACTTC. Full variable domain (rest looked up from reference TRBV7-9 and TRBJ2-7): DTGVSQNPRHKITKRGQNVTFRCDPISEHNRLYWYRQTLGQGPEFLTYFQNEAQLEKSRLLSDRFSAERPKGSFSTLEIQRTEQGDSAMYLCASSFSLALTYEQYFGPGTRLTVT.

In regard to this clone: One end of the junction does not line up with germline, which may come from a read error. The chain recombines TRBV28 with TRBJ2-7; TRBD1 matches 8 bases. From germline, CDR1 is MDHEN and CDR2 SYDVKM. The CDR3 is made up of 13 amino acids. The CDR3: CASSLVLGQGISF. In DNA form, the CDR3 reads TGTGCCAGCAGTTTGGTCCTCGGACAGGGCATCAGCTTC.

The chain combines TRBV19 with TRBJ1-5, with D possibly TRBD1 on 5 matching bases. Germline CDR1 reads LNHDA; CDR2 reads SQIVND (reference sequence). Deletions cut 1 base from V and 2 bases from J, with 9 bases between. This CDR3 comprises 15 residues. This chain's CDR3 is CASSIVQVRNQPQHF. CDR3 coding DNA: TGTGCCAGTAGTATAGTACAGGTACGCAATCAGCCCCAGCATTTT.

The chain recombines TRBV28 with TRBJ2-1; TRBD1 aligns across 10 bases. The CDR3 length is 15 residues. Germline lookup yields CDR1 MDHEN and CDR2 SYDVKM. Unmatched junction bases numbered 9, after V lost 5 bases and J lost 8 bases. The CDR3 sequence: CASSRGQGNFDEQFF. DNA for the CDR3: TGTGCCAGCAGTAGGGGACAGGGGAATTTCGATGAGCAGTTCTTC.

This chain links TRBV28 with TRBJ2-5; 8 bases map to TRBD1. Trimming took 6 bases from V and 2 from J; bases not matched to a gene: 11. From germline, CDR1 is MDHEN and CDR2 SYDVKM. The CDR3 sequence is 16 residues long. CDR3 coding DNA: TGTGCCAGCAGCACCAATTCCTGGACAGGGCAAGAGACCCAGTACTTC. Protein sequence: CASSTNSWTGQETQYF.

As to this clone: This specimen includes other DNA sequences encoding the same CDR3. This sequence joins TRBV28 and TRBJ2-7; D remains unclear. Germline-derived CDR1 and CDR2 are MDHEN and SYDVKM. The CDR3 runs 14 residues. V lost 3 bases and J 1 base, leaving 10 bases between the germline ends. This chain's CDR3 is CASSFAGSSYEQYF. Written as DNA, the CDR3 is TGTGCCAGCAGTTTCGCTGGCAGTTCCTACGAGCAGTACTTC.

This clone was recorded only once. The J gene is TRBJ1-6, the V gene TRBV7-2; 12 bases agree with TRBD1. The CDR3 loop spans 15 amino acids. From germline, CDR1 is SGHTA and CDR2 FQGNSA. V was clipped by 3 bases and J by 10 bases; unmatched bases: 4. Here the CDR3 DNA reads TGTGCCAGCAGCTTGGGACAGGGGGCTAAATCACCCCTCCACTTT. It translates to CASSLGQGAKSPLHF.

The chain couples TRBV28 to TRBJ1-3; TRBD1 is a possible D gene (5 bases). Germline V CDR1 and CDR2: MDHEN, SYDVKM. V was shortened by 8 bases and J by 2 bases, with 10 bases between the two germline ends. The CDR3 spans 13 residues. For the CDR3, the DNA is TGTGCCAGCCAAACGGGGGCTGGAAACACCATATATTTT. It specifies CASQTGAGNTIYF.

The chain carries TRBV9 and TRBJ1-2; no clear D gene. This CDR3 is built from 12 residues. Germline loops: CDR1 SGDLS, CDR2 YYNGEE. Trimming took off 0 bases at V and 5 bases at J, with 5 bases between the two ends. This chain's CDR3 is CASSVVQYGYTF. The CDR3 nucleotides are TGTGCCAGCAGCGTAGTACAGTATGGCTACACCTTC.

This chain connects TRBV28 to TRBJ2-2; 7 bases are shared with TRBD1. There are 17 residues in the CDR3. Germline loops: CDR1 MDHEN, CDR2 SYDVKM. J lost 0 bases, V lost 6 bases, and 10 bases had no gene match. Here the CDR3 DNA reads TGTGCCAGCAGCCCGGGACAGATAAAACCGAACACCGGGGAGCTGTTTTTT. Translation: CASSPGQIKPNTGELFF.

J is TRBJ1-3 and V is TRBV9, with no clear D. The CDR3 runs to 13 residues. The ends were cut back, 0 bases at V and 6 bases at J, with 7 bases in the middle. Germline V lookup: CDR1 SGDLS, CDR2 YYNGEE. The CDR3 region is CASSVEEQNTIYF. In nucleotides, the CDR3 is TGTGCCAGCAGCGTAGAGGAGCAAAACACCATATATTTT.

This clone occurred once. The DNA for the CDR3 is TGCAGCCTTTGGGGACAGGGGTTTGGCTACACCTTC. The encoded protein is CSLWGQGFGYTF. The J gene is TRBJ1-2, the V gene TRBV29-1; 10 bases match TRBD1. Germline V CDR1 and CDR2: SQVTM, ANQGSEA. The J segment lost 7 bases and the V segment lost 8 bases, leaving 7 bases of the junction unmatched. The length of the CDR3 is 12 residues.

A single count supports this clone. The rearrangement links TRBV28 to TRBJ1-2; TRBD1 matches at 7 bases. Germline V gene sequence: CDR1 MDHEN, CDR2 SYDVKM. There are 11 residues in the CDR3. V was clipped by 7 bases and J by 7 bases; unmatched bases: 3. CDR3 sequence: CASTTGVGYTF. The CDR3 DNA sequence: TGTGCCAGCACCACAGGGGTTGGCTACACCTTC.

The genes are TRBV6-2 or TRBV6-3 and TRBJ2-3; 13 bases are shared with TRBD2. CDR1 and CDR2 (germline): MNHEY, SVGEGT. The CDR3 is 18 residues long. V was pared by 4 bases and J by 2 bases, with 9 bases of the junction left unmatched. CDR3 protein: CASSSPGTSGASTDTQYF. CDR3 coding DNA: TGTGCCAGCAGTTCCCCCGGGACTAGCGGGGCGTCCACAGATACGCAGTATTTT.

The V gene is TRBV19, the J gene TRBJ2-7; 9 bases are shared with TRBD2. Germline CDR1 LNHDA, CDR2 SQIVND (reference sequence). The CDR3 loop spans 12 amino acids. V gave up 10 bases and J gave up 4 bases; unmatched junction bases: 5. The CDR3 sequence is CATQAGGYEQYF. The CDR3 DNA reads as TGTGCCACCCAAGCGGGAGGTTACGAGCAGTACTTC.

V and J are TRBV30 and TRBJ2-1; 10 bases are a match to TRBD1. Germline trimming cut 5 bases from V and 6 bases from J; bases unmatched to any gene: 7. The CDR3 length is 14 residues. From germline, CDR1 is GTSNPN and CDR2 SVGIG (reference sequence). In DNA, the CDR3 is TGTGCCTGGGATGGGGGACAGGGGTTCAATGAGCAGTTCTTC. Translated: CAWDGGQGFNEQFF.